This paragraph reports one T cell receptor beta chain. Trimming cost V 1 base and J 2 bases, with 14 bases left between them. The CDR3 is 16 residues long. Germline lookup yields CDR1 KGHSH and CDR2 LQKENI. These data originate in a study of blood T cell repertoires in COVID-19. Study details: Acute and convalescent COVID-19 specimens originated in the United States, Italy and Spain. T cells, B-cell-depleted T cells, or PBMCs supplied cDNA or gDNA.

Produced via immunoSEQ multiplex PCR; TCRdb's table is partial and in-frame only. The sample holds around 30,000 clones, 65% to 70% seen once. V is TRBV18 and J is TRBJ2-5; tentative D call: TRBD1 (5 bases). The sequence was obtained from a human donor in a cohort sampled during active COVID-19. The specimen was peripheral blood. The CDR3 DNA is TGTGCCAGCTCACCACTTTCCAGGGTATCACAAGAGACCCAGTACTTC. Translated, it gives CASSPLSRVSQETQYF.